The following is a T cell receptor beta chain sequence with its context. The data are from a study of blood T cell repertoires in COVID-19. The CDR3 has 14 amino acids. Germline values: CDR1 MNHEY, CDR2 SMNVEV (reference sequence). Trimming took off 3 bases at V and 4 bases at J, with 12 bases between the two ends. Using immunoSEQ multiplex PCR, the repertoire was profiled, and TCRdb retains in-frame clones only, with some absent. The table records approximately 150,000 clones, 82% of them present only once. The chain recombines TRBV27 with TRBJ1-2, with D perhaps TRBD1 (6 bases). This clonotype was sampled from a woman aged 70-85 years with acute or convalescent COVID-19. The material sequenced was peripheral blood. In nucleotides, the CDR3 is TGTGCCAGCAGTTTCCGGGACATTATCTATGGCTACACCTTC. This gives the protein CASSFRDIIYGYTF.